The 13 T cell receptor beta chains in this list originate from one sample, sequenced in a study of shared clonotypes between healthy human individuals. Method: immunoSEQ multiplex PCR; TCRdb's copy keeps in-frame clones and lacks some. The sample lists 2.3 million or so clones, over 85% occurring once. Sequencing input: naive CD4+ T cells from PBMCs. The subset: CD45RA+ positively selected. The receptors stem from a man aged 18 to 30 in good health. Some clones in this sample may be carry-over from other donors' samples.

This rearrangement joins TRBV7-3 to TRBJ2-2, with TRBD2 identical over 9 bases. This CDR3 is 16 amino acids long. Unmatched junction bases numbered 9, after V lost 5 bases and J lost 5 bases. CDR1 and CDR2 from the germline V gene are SGHTA and FQGTGA. Here the CDR3 DNA reads TGTGCCAGCAGCCCCAGGGGTAGCGGGAGTACCGGGGAGCTGTTTTTT. Translated: CASSPRGSGSTGELFF.

This chain uses TRBV6-6 with TRBJ1-5, with D hard to call. Trimming removed 3 bases from V and 5 bases from J, with 5 bases in between. The germline V gene has CDR1 MNHNY and CDR2 SVGAGI (reference sequence). This CDR3 is 12 amino acids long. DNA of the CDR3: TGTGCCAGCAGTTATATGGATCAGCCCCAGCATTTT. It translates to CASSYMDQPQHF.

This sequence joins TRBV6-5 and TRBJ2-7, with 9 nucleotides matching TRBD1. The CDR3 spans 16 residues. CDR1 MNHEY and CDR2 SVGAGI come from the germline V gene. Trimming at V came to 2 bases and at J to 3 bases, leaving 8 bases not matched to a gene. The CDR3 nucleotides are TGTGCCAGCAGTTACGTAGGACAGGGGATCGGCTACGAGCAGTACTTC. This translates into CASSYVGQGIGYEQYF.

The chain is built from TRBV19 and TRBJ2-2; 16 bases align to TRBD2. V lost 5 bases to trimming and J lost 4 bases; unmatched junction nucleotides: 10. The CDR3 sequence is 19 residues long. Germline CDR1 LNHDA, CDR2 SQIVND (reference sequence). The CDR3 sequence is CASSWGLAGGRAGTGELFF. The CDR3 nucleotides read TGTGCCAGTAGTTGGGGACTAGCGGGAGGGCGGGCTGGCACCGGGGAGCTGTTTTTT.

V is TRBV28 and J is TRBJ2-7; D not resolved. The CDR3 is 15 amino acids. CDR1 and CDR2 (germline): MDHEN, SYDVKM. Trimming pared 4 bases from V and 1 base from J, leaving 14 bases between. The CDR3: CASSYAPRGSYEQYF. The CDR3 DNA sequence: TGTGCCAGCAGTTACGCTCCGAGAGGTTCCTACGAGCAGTACTTC.

The chain uses TRBV12-5 and TRBJ2-7; TRBD1 is a possible D gene (5 bases). Germline values: CDR1 LGHNT, CDR2 FRNRAP. V lost 0 bases to trimming and J lost 5 bases, with 8 bases between them. The CDR3 spans 13 residues. This CDR3 is CASGLVGVHEQYF. As DNA, the CDR3 is TGTGCTAGTGGTTTGGTAGGGGTCCACGAGCAGTACTTC.

V and J are TRBV29-1 and TRBJ1-2; D gene uncertain. CDR3 length: 12 amino acids. CDR1 and CDR2 from the germline V gene are SQVTM and ANQGSEA. V was shortened by 5 bases and J by 4 bases, with 11 bases between the two germline ends. CDR3 in amino acids: CSVSLTAYGYTF. DNA for the CDR3: TGCAGCGTTAGCTTAACAGCCTATGGCTACACCTTC.

V usage is TRBV19 and J usage is TRBJ1-5; D gene ambiguous. The CDR3 extends over 13 amino acids. The V gene lost 6 bases and the J gene lost 1 base, with 7 bases spanning the gap. Per germline, CDR1 LNHDA and CDR2 SQIVND (reference sequence). For the CDR3, the DNA is TGTGCCAGTAGGGCAGAGAGCAATCAGCCCCAGCATTTT. It translates to CASRAESNQPQHF.

This chain links TRBV7-3 with TRBJ2-1; 8 nucleotides match TRBD1. The CDR3 has 18 amino acids. Germline V gives CDR1 SGHTA, CDR2 FQGTGA. The trim removed 5 bases at V and 4 bases at J, leaving 16 bases unmatched. The DNA for the CDR3 is TGTGCCAGCAGCCTCACCCCAGGGGGCCGGATTTCGTACAATGAGCAGTTCTTC. Protein product: CASSLTPGGRISYNEQFF.

This chain uses TRBV18 with TRBJ2-7; the match to TRBD2 covers 11 bases. CDR3 length equals 14 residues. Germline CDR1 reads KGHSH; CDR2 reads LQKENI. With V trimmed by 4 bases and J by 3 bases, 2 bases remained unmatched. Written as DNA, the CDR3 is TGTGCCAGCTCACTAGCGGGAGGGAACTACGAGCAGTACTTC. Its protein product is CASSLAGGNYEQYF.

V and J are TRBV19 and TRBJ2-2, with D perhaps given as TRBD1 or TRBD2 (6 bases each). Germline V gives CDR1 LNHDA, CDR2 SQIVND (reference sequence). This CDR3 is 17 amino acids long. Trimming left V 0 bases short and J 6 bases short, with 17 bases between. Here the CDR3 reads CASSIEGAPGGPGELFF. DNA of the CDR3: TGTGCCAGTAGTATAGAGGGGGCCCCCGGGGGCCCCGGGGAGCTGTTTTTT.

The chain carries TRBV28 and TRBJ1-5; D call uncertain. The CDR3 contains 12 residues. Germline V lookup: CDR1 MDHEN, CDR2 SYDVKM. V was pared by 8 bases and J by 7 bases, with 12 bases between. The CDR3 DNA follows: TGTGCCAGCCAAGCCTCAGTCCAGCCCCAGCATTTT. Protein: CASQASVQPQHF. The complete variable domain, with remaining parts taken from reference TRBV28 and TRBJ1-5, reads DVKVTQSSRYLVKRTGEKVFLECVQDMDHENMFWYRQDPGLGLRLIYFSYDVKMKEKGDIPEGYSVSREKKERFSLILESASTNQTSMYLCASQASVQPQHFGDGTRLSIL.

The chain employs TRBV6-5 and TRBJ1-6; D remains ambiguous. Germline assignment: CDR1 MNHEY and CDR2 SVGAGI. The CDR3 is 14 amino acids. V dropped 7 bases and J dropped 4 bases, with 11 bases sitting between them. CDR3 nucleotides: TGTGCCAGCACCCGGTCCCGTTATAATTCACCCCTCCACTTT. Its protein product is CASTRSRYNSPLHF.